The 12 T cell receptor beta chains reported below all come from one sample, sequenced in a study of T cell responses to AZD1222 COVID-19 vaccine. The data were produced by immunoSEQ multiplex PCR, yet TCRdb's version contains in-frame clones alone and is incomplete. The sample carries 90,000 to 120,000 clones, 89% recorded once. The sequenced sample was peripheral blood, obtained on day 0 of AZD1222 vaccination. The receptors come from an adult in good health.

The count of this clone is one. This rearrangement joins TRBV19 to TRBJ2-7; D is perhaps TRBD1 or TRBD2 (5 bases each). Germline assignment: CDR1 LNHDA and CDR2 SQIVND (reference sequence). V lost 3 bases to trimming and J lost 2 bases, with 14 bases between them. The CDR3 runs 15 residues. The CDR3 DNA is TGTGCCAGTAGTATTGCTTCCGGGACCACCTACGAGCAGTACTTC. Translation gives CASSIASGTTYEQYF.

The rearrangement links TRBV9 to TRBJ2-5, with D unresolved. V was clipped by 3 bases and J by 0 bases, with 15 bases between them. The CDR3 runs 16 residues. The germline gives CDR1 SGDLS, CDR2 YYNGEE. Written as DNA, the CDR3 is TGTGCCAGCAGCGCATTTGGACGCCGTGACCAAGAGACCCAGTACTTC. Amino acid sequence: CASSAFGRRDQETQYF.

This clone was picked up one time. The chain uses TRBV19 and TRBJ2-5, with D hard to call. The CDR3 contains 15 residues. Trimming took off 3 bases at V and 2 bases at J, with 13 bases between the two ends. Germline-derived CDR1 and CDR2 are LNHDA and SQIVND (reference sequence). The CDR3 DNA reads TGTGCCAGTAGTATCCCTCCGCTGGGACAAGAGACCCAGTACTTC. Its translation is CASSIPPLGQETQYF.

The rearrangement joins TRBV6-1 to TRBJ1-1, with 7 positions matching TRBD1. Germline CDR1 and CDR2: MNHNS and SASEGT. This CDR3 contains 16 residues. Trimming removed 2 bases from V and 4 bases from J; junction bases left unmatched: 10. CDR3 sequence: CASSESQGGRGTEAFF. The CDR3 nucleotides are TGTGCCAGCAGTGAAAGTCAGGGGGGGCGAGGCACTGAAGCTTTCTTT.

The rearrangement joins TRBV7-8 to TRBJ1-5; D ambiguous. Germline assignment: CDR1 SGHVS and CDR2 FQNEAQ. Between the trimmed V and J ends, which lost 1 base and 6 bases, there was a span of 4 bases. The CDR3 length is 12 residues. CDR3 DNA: TGTGCCAGCAGCTTAGGGGTTCAGCCCCAGCATTTT. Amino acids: CASSLGVQPQHF. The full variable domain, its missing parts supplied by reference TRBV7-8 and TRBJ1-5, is GAGVSQSPRYKVAKRGQDVALRCDPISGHVSLFWYQQALGQGPEFLTYFQNEAQLDKSGLPSDRFFAERPEGSVSTLKIQRTQQEDSAVYLCASSLGVQPQHFGDGTRLSIL.

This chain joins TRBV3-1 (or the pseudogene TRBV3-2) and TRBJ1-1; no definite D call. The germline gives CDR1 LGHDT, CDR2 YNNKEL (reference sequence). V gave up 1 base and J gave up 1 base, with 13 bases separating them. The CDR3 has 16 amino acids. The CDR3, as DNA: TGTGCCAGCAGCCAAGGCTTTGGACGGACGAACACTGAAGCTTTCTTT. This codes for CASSQGFGRTNTEAFF.

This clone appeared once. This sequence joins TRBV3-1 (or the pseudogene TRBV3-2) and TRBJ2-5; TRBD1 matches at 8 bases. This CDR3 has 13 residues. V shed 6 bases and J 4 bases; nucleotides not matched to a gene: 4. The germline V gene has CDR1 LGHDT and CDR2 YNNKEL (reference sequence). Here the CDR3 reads CASRRQGTETQYF. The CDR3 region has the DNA TGTGCCAGCAGGAGACAGGGGACAGAGACCCAGTACTTC.

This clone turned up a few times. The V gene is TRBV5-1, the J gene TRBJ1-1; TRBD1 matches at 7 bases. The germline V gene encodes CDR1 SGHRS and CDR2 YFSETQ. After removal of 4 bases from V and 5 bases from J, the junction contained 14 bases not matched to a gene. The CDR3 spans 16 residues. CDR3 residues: CASSPSSRGRGTEAFF. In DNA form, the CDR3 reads TGCGCCAGCAGCCCCTCAAGTAGGGGGCGCGGAACTGAAGCTTTCTTT.

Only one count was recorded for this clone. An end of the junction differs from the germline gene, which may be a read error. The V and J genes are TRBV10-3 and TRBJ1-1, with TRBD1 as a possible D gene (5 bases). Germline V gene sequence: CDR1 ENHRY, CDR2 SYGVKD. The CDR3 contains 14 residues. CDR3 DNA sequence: TGTGCCATCAGTTGGGGGAACATGAACACTGAGGCTTTCTTT. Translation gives CAISWGNMNTEAFF.

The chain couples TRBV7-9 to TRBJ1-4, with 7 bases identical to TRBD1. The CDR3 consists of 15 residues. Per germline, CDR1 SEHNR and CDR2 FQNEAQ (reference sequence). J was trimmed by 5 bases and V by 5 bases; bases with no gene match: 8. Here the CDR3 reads CASSRGTALNEKLFF. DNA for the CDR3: TGTGCCAGCAGCCGCGGGACAGCCCTCAATGAAAAACTGTTTTTT.

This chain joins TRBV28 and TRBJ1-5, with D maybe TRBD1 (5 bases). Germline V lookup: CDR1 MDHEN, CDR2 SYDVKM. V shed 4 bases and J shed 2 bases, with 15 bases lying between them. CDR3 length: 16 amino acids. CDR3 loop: CASSSGHLSGNQPQHF. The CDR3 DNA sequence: TGTGCCAGCAGTTCTGGACACTTGTCAGGCAATCAGCCCCAGCATTTT.

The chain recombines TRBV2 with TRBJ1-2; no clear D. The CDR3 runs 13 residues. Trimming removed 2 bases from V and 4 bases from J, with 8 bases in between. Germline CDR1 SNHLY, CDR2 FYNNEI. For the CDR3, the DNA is TGTGCCAGCAGTGAATTGCGGGTCTATGGCTACACCTTC. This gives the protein CASSELRVYGYTF. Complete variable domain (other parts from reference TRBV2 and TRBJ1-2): EPEVTQTPSHQVTQMGQEVILRCVPISNHLYFYWYRQILGQKVEFLVSFYNNEISEKSEIFDDQFSVERPDGSNFTLKIRSTKLEDSAMYFCASSELRVYGYTFGSGTRLTVV.